Below are 32 T cell receptor beta chains sequenced from a single sample in a study of cytomegalovirus exposure and HLA in healthy donors. PCR employed 60 Vbeta and 13 Jbeta primers. Here immunoSEQ multiplex PCR was the method, and the copy in TCRdb shows in-frame clones only, minus some. This sample has fewer than 200,000 clones, with 76% found just once. Sample: PBMCs. The receptor source for this set is a female donor in good health and CMV-seronegative.

The chain joins TRBV7-3 to TRBJ2-1, with 8 bases fitting TRBD2. Germline trimming cut 5 bases from V and 12 bases from J; bases unmatched to any gene: 9. The germline V gene encodes CDR1 SGHTA and CDR2 FQGTGA. This CDR3 contains 13 residues. CDR3 amino acids: CASSAGLGFVQFF. CDR3 sequence (DNA): TGTGCCAGCAGCGCGGGACTAGGTTTTGTGCAGTTCTTC.

This clone was detected only a few times. The chain has TRBV5-4 and TRBJ2-3; a possible D gene is TRBD2 (6 bases). CDR1 and CDR2 from the germline V gene are SGHNT and YYREEE (reference sequence). Trimming took 4 bases from V and 0 from J, leaving 24 bases between them. The length of the CDR3 is 19 residues. CDR3 residues: CASSPPWGGADTSTDTQYF. For the CDR3, the DNA is TGTGCCAGCAGCCCACCGTGGGGCGGGGCCGACACTAGCACAGATACGCAGTATTTT.

By share of the sample, this clone is medium-sized. The chain uses TRBV4-1 and TRBJ2-7; 10 nucleotides match TRBD1. CDR3 length: 16 amino acids. The V gene's germline CDR1 is MGHRA and CDR2 YSYEKL. The trim removed 0 bases at V and 5 bases at J, leaving 7 bases unmatched. Here the CDR3 reads CASSQEPRQGANEQYF. As DNA, the CDR3 is TGCGCCAGCAGCCAAGAGCCTAGACAGGGGGCGAACGAGCAGTACTTC.

The rearrangement uses TRBV7-3 and TRBJ2-1; 7 bases match TRBD2. The CDR3 has 15 amino acids. Per the germline V gene, CDR1 is SGHTA and CDR2 is FQGTGA. Unmatched junction bases numbered 12, after V lost 3 bases and J lost 10 bases. CDR3 DNA sequence: TGTGCCAGCAGCTTGAGCGGGGTGGTTCAAGGGGAGCAGTTCTTC. Translation gives CASSLSGVVQGEQFF. Filled out from reference TRBV7-3 and TRBJ2-1, the complete variable domain reads GAGVSQTPSNKVTEKGKYVELRCDPISGHTALYWYRQSLGQGPEFLIYFQGTGAADDSGLPNDRFFAVRPEGSVSTLKIQRTERGDSAVYLCASSLSGVVQGEQFFGPGTRLTVL.

V is TRBV19 and J is TRBJ1-1; tentative D call: TRBD1 (5 bases). This CDR3 comprises 14 residues. V lost 6 bases to trimming and J lost 6 bases, with 17 bases between them. Germline V gene data show CDR1 as LNHDA and CDR2 as SQIVND (reference sequence). CDR3 nucleotide sequence: TGTGCCAGTAGGTACCAGGGATTGAGGTCTGAAGCTTTCTTT. Its protein is CASRYQGLRSEAFF.

This clone was observed a few times. The chain has TRBV2 and TRBJ2-5, with D perhaps TRBD2 (5 bases). The end of the DNA fits TRBJ2-7 better, so the J call may be wrong. CDR3 length: 13 amino acids. Germline CDR1 is SNHLY and CDR2 is FYNNEI. This CDR3 reads CASNEVVGDEQYF. The CDR3 nucleotides read TGTGCCAGCAACGAGGTAGTGGGAGACGAGCAGTACTTC.

The CDR3, as DNA: TGTGCCAGCAGTTTTCTAGAGGGCGGGCAGCCCCAGCATTTT. This sequence encodes CASSFLEGGQPQHF. The chain recombines TRBV6-6 with TRBJ1-5; D unresolved. Trimming stripped 4 bases from V and 7 bases from J, with 14 bases between. CDR1 MNHNY and CDR2 SVGAGI come from the germline V gene (reference sequence). The CDR3 contains 14 residues.

The chain couples TRBV6-6 to TRBJ1-3; a weak D match, TRBD1 (5 bases). Trimming took off 4 bases at V and 1 base at J, with 14 bases between the two ends. Germline V gives CDR1 MNHNY, CDR2 SVGAGI (reference sequence). The CDR3 consists of 16 residues. For the CDR3, the DNA is TGTGCCAGCAGTTCAGCAGGGTACTTTTCTGGAAACACCATATATTTT. Protein sequence: CASSSAGYFSGNTIYF.

The V gene is TRBV6-6, the J gene TRBJ1-1; D is possibly TRBD1 (6 bases). The CDR3 has 12 residues. The V end lost 7 bases, the J end lost 1 base, and 7 bases lay between the germline ends. From germline, CDR1 is MNHNY and CDR2 SVGAGI (reference sequence). Here the CDR3 DNA reads TGTGCCAGCAACAGGGAGAACACTGAAGCTTTCTTT. As protein: CASNRENTEAFF.

This chain connects TRBV7-2 to TRBJ2-3, with D possibly being TRBD2 (6 bases). CDR1 SGHTA and CDR2 FQGNSA come from the germline V gene. CDR3 length: 15 residues. V lost 5 bases to trimming and J lost 0 bases, with 12 bases between them. CDR3 region: CASSATRGSTDTQYF. The CDR3 DNA sequence: TGTGCCAGCAGCGCGACTAGGGGAAGCACAGATACGCAGTATTTT.

The J gene is TRBJ2-7, the V gene TRBV18; a weak D match, TRBD1 (5 bases). Trimming took off 3 bases at V and 3 bases at J, with 24 bases between the two ends. The length of the CDR3 is 18 residues. Germline V gene lookup returns CDR1 KGHSH and CDR2 LQKENI. The CDR3 is CASSPHPHLDRKVYEQYF. The CDR3 DNA reads TGTGCCAGCTCACCGCACCCGCATCTAGACAGAAAAGTCTACGAGCAGTACTTC.

This clone was found a few times. The chain employs TRBV10-3 and TRBJ2-3, with 10 bases aligning to TRBD2. The CDR3 sequence is 14 residues long. Looked up from germline, CDR1 is ENHRY and CDR2 is SYGVKD. Unmatched junction bases numbered 8, after V lost 10 bases and J lost 4 bases. In nucleotides, the CDR3 is TGTGCCACCCTAGCGGGAGATAAGGCAGATACGCAGTATTTT. This sequence encodes CATLAGDKADTQYF.

At least ten counts were recorded for this clone. V and J are TRBV19 and TRBJ2-6, with a weak D call TRBD2 (5 bases). The V and J ends lost 11 bases and 4 bases respectively, with 18 bases between them. The CDR3 runs to 15 residues. Germline V CDR1 and CDR2: LNHDA, SQIVND (reference sequence). The CDR3 DNA follows: TGTGCCTCCGGACTCCCAGTCACCGGGGCCAACGTCCTGACTTTC. This codes for CASGLPVTGANVLTF.

This chain uses TRBV30 with TRBJ1-2; D gene ambiguous. CDR1 is GTSNPN and CDR2 is SVGIG in the germline V gene (reference sequence). Trimming shortened V by 1 base and J by 4 bases, and 7 bases separated the two germline ends. The CDR3 length is 12 residues. The CDR3 region has the DNA TGTGCCTGGAGTGATGGCAGCTATGGCTACACCTTC. Translating it yields CAWSDGSYGYTF.

The gene calls are TRBV5-1 and TRBJ2-5, with 10 bases identical to TRBD2. V was clipped by 0 bases and J by 1 base; unmatched bases: 3. Germline CDR1 and CDR2: SGHRS and YFSETQ. This CDR3 is built from 16 residues. As DNA, the CDR3 is TGCGCCAGCAGCTTGGAGGCTAGCGGGGGCCAAGAGACCCAGTACTTC. Its protein product is CASSLEASGGQETQYF.

This chain joins TRBV6-5 and TRBJ1-1, with TRBD1 matching 7 bases. The CDR3 sequence is 16 residues long. V shed 2 bases, J shed 0 bases, and the junction held 6 bases outside the gene matches. Germline V lookup: CDR1 MNHEY, CDR2 SVGAGI. The CDR3 is CASSYETGLMNTEAFF. CDR3 nucleotides: TGTGCCAGCAGTTACGAGACAGGGCTCATGAACACTGAAGCTTTCTTT.

This clone was seen a few times. This rearrangement joins TRBV27 to TRBJ2-5; D uncertain. Trimming stripped 4 bases from V and 0 bases from J, with 6 bases between. CDR1 MNHEY and CDR2 SMNVEV come from the germline V gene (reference sequence). The CDR3 extends over 13 amino acids. CDR3 region: CASSSAYQETQYF. For the CDR3, the DNA is TGTGCCAGCAGTTCCGCGTACCAAGAGACCCAGTACTTC.

V usage is TRBV7-2 and J usage is TRBJ1-2; 7 bases line up with TRBD1. V dropped 3 bases and J dropped 5; count of bases not matched to a gene: 3. CDR1 is SGHTA, CDR2 FQGNSA, per germline. The CDR3 is made up of 13 amino acids. The CDR3 protein is CASSLATGYGYTF. CDR3 bases: TGTGCCAGCAGCTTGGCGACAGGGTATGGCTACACCTTC. The full variable domain, with the rest looked up from reference TRBV7-2 and TRBJ1-2, is GAGVSQSPSNKVTEKGKDVELRCDPISGHTALYWYRQSLGQGLEFLIYFQGNSAPDKSGLPSDRFSAERTGGSVSTLTIQRTQQEDSAVYLCASSLATGYGYTFGSGTRLTVV.

This chain uses TRBV19 with TRBJ1-5; D gene uncertain. V lost 9 bases to trimming and J lost 2 bases, with 14 bases between them. Germline CDR1 LNHDA, CDR2 SQIVND (reference sequence). CDR3 length: 14 amino acids. This CDR3 is CARPPPQGNQPQHF. CDR3 in DNA: TGTGCCAGGCCCCCGCCCCAGGGCAATCAGCCCCAGCATTTT.

The CDR3 DNA is TGTGCCAGCAGTTTAGCATCCACAGATACGCAGTATTTT. Translated, it gives CASSLASTDTQYF. The J gene is TRBJ2-3, the V gene TRBV25-1; D is undetermined. Germline CDR1 reads MGHDK; CDR2 reads SYGVNS. This CDR3 is 13 amino acids long. The V gene lost 5 bases and the J gene lost 2 bases, with 8 bases spanning the gap.

This clone appeared once. CDR3 residues: CASSEVGGPYEQYF. The CDR3 DNA follows: TGTGCCAGCAGTGAAGTCGGGGGGCCCTACGAGCAGTACTTC. The V gene is TRBV6-1, the J gene TRBJ2-7; D is possibly TRBD2 (7 bases). CDR3 length: 14 residues. V was pared by 1 base and J by 2 bases, with 9 bases between. The V gene's germline CDR1 is MNHNS and CDR2 SASEGT.

The count of this clone is one. V is TRBV9 and J is TRBJ2-7, with 9 bases fitting TRBD1. This CDR3 region has 14 residues. The V gene's germline CDR1 is SGDLS and CDR2 YYNGEE. The V and J ends lost 4 bases and 6 bases, in that order; junction bases with no gene match: 8. The CDR3 loop is CASSPGTGRGEQYF. The CDR3 DNA reads TGTGCCAGCAGCCCAGGGACAGGGAGGGGCGAGCAGTACTTC.

This clone was recorded only once. The genes are TRBV7-8 and TRBJ2-7; 14 bases match TRBD2. This CDR3 contains 18 residues. V lost 1 base and J lost 6; bases outside the gene matches: 11. Germline V gives CDR1 SGHVS, CDR2 FQNEAQ. The CDR3 nucleotides are TGTGCCAGCAGCTTAGGACTAGCGGGAGGGCCTAGTATAGGCGAGCAGTACTTC. Its protein product is CASSLGLAGGPSIGEQYF. Full variable domain (missing parts from reference TRBV7-8 and TRBJ2-7): GAGVSQSPRYKVAKRGQDVALRCDPISGHVSLFWYQQALGQGPEFLTYFQNEAQLDKSGLPSDRFFAERPEGSVSTLKIQRTQQEDSAVYLCASSLGLAGGPSIGEQYFGPGTRLTVT.

This clone was counted between two and nine times. V is TRBV11-2 and J is TRBJ2-5; weak D call: TRBD1 (6 bases). Trimming cost V 5 bases and J 1 base, with 11 bases left between them. The germline V gene encodes CDR1 SGHAT and CDR2 FQNNGV. The CDR3 covers 14 residues. CDR3 amino acids: CASSKGQFQETQYF. CDR3 sequence (DNA): TGTGCCAGCAGCAAGGGACAATTCCAAGAGACCCAGTACTTC.

The gene calls are TRBV2 and TRBJ2-1; D is ambiguous. Germline loops: CDR1 SNHLY, CDR2 FYNNEI. The germline V and J ends were trimmed by 2 bases and 7 bases, with 12 bases remaining between them. This CDR3 spans 14 amino acids. This chain's CDR3 is CASSELSTVNEQFF. In nucleotides, the CDR3 is TGTGCCAGCAGTGAACTAAGTACAGTTAATGAGCAGTTCTTC.

This clone was observed once. The chain links TRBV6-6 to TRBJ2-5; 9 bases agree with TRBD1. The DNA end is a closer match to TRBJ2-7, so the J assignment may be wrong. The germline gives CDR1 MNHNY, CDR2 SVGAGI (reference sequence). The CDR3 sequence is 15 residues long. This chain's CDR3 is CASSYPGTGINEQYF. Written as DNA, the CDR3 is TGTGCCAGCAGTTATCCCGGGACAGGGATAAACGAGCAGTACTTC.

The chain recombines TRBV7-8 with TRBJ2-1; 14 nucleotides match TRBD2. Looked up from germline, CDR1 is SGHVS and CDR2 is FQNEAQ. The CDR3 is made up of 16 amino acids. After removal of 7 bases from V and 2 bases from J, the junction contained 4 bases not matched to a gene. CDR3 bases: TGTGCCAGCATGCGACTAGCGGGGGGGCCCTACAATGAGCAGTTCTTC. Amino acids: CASMRLAGGPYNEQFF.

The V gene is TRBV7-9, the J gene TRBJ1-2, with TRBD1 identical over 10 bases. V dropped 5 bases and J dropped 3; count of bases not matched to a gene: 3. The CDR3 has 14 amino acids. The germline CDR1 and CDR2 sequences are SEHNR and FQNEAQ (reference sequence). This CDR3 is CASSRDRGDYGYTF. CDR3 DNA sequence: TGTGCCAGCAGCCGGGACAGGGGCGACTATGGCTACACCTTC.

The rearrangement joins TRBV29-1 to TRBJ2-1, with 12 bases lining up with TRBD1. V was clipped by 5 bases and J by 2 bases; unmatched bases: 16. This CDR3 comprises 19 residues. Germline-derived CDR1 and CDR2 are SQVTM and ANQGSEA. The CDR3 loop is CSVRRGQGAKNSTYNEQFF. In DNA, the CDR3 is TGCAGCGTTAGACGGGGACAGGGGGCAAAAAACTCCACCTACAATGAGCAGTTCTTC.

V usage is TRBV7-6 and J usage is TRBJ1-1; a weak D match, TRBD1 (5 bases). Per the germline V gene, CDR1 is SGHVS and CDR2 is FNYEAQ. V was pared by 5 bases and J by 1 base, with 23 bases between. This CDR3 is 18 amino acids long. CDR3 DNA sequence: TGTGCCAGCAGCCTAGGACCATCCGGGGGTATCGGGAACACTGAAGCTTTCTTT. This codes for CASSLGPSGGIGNTEAFF.

The rearrangement links TRBV7-9 to TRBJ2-2, with TRBD1 as a possible D gene (6 bases). Between the trimmed V and J ends, which lost 1 base and 8 bases, there was a span of 17 bases. CDR3 length: 16 residues. CDR1 and CDR2 (germline): SEHNR, FQNEAQ (reference sequence). CDR3 DNA sequence: TGTGCCAGCAGCTTAGTTTGGACAGCCGCCAGTGGGGAGCTGTTTTTT. Its protein is CASSLVWTAASGELFF.

V and J are TRBV2 and TRBJ1-1; D is possibly TRBD1 (5 bases). Germline V lookup: CDR1 SNHLY, CDR2 FYNNEI. Trimming took off 6 bases at V and 1 base at J, with 12 bases between the two ends. The CDR3 contains 14 residues. This CDR3 reads CASRPRDWNTEAFF. Here the CDR3 DNA reads TGTGCCAGCAGGCCCCGGGACTGGAACACTGAAGCTTTCTTT.